The clone carrying this TCR beta chain was picked up a small number of times. Its antigen is still unknown. Germline V lookup: CDR1 MGHRA, CDR2 YSYEKL. The trim removed 2 bases at V and 4 bases at J, leaving 16 bases unmatched. The CDR3 has 18 residues. Then a second PCR, running roughly 7 to 11 cycles, was carried out with a sample-barcoded 5' primer and a J-beta primer mix. TCRdb re-analysed the 5' RACE reads in MiXCR, keeping a single row per CDR3 protein. Of hundreds of thousands of distinct CDR3 sequences listed, around 41% were seen once; the top ten hold 30%. The data originate from a study of blood T cells in healthy people across ages. Study-wide points: Expanded clonotype shifts may have been confounded, as the donors had an unknown CMV status.

Caucasian individuals from Russia who were healthy and aged roughly 6 to 95 acted as donors. The total RNA that was extracted per sample amounted to at least 5.5 micrograms. The chain couples TRBV4-1 to TRBJ2-5, with 7 bases aligning to TRBD1. The receptor was derived from a man older than 75 in good health. The material sequenced was blood. This CDR3 is CASSQKGAGDSRGETQYF. CDR3 nucleotide sequence: TGCGCCAGCAGCCAAAAAGGGGCCGGGGACAGCAGGGGAGAGACCCAGTACTTC.